This T cell receptor (beta chain) was found in a study of T cell responses to AZD1222 COVID-19 vaccine. Overall study findings and caveats: Only after the peak T cell response were repertoires sampled. Mapped onto spike, vaccine-associated CD4 TCRs spanned it and were dominant at 160-218 and 743-854. Within unmutated variant regions lay the reported targets of nearly half of spike-specific TCRs.

V was shortened by 6 bases and J by 2 bases, with 10 bases between the two germline ends. The germline V gene has CDR1 MNHNY and CDR2 SVGAGI (reference sequence). The CDR3 is 13 residues long. About this clone: Its matching antigen is unknown.

Sequencing was performed with immunoSEQ multiplex PCR; in TCRdb, only in-frame clones are kept and a portion is missing. The sample yields under 150,000 clones, around 90% seen once. The chain combines TRBV6-6 with TRBJ1-2; D possibly corresponds to TRBD1 (5 bases). The source is an adult in good health. The sample was peripheral blood, taken on day 0 of AZD1222 vaccination. This CDR3 is CASSQGLNYGYTF. CDR3 DNA sequence: TGTGCCAGCAGCCAGGGACTGAACTATGGCTACACCTTC.